This T cell receptor (beta chain) was captured in a study of resident and recirculating memory T cells in vitiligo. About the research overall: No cells were sorted; samples were homogenized just before genomic DNA extraction. General study results and limits: Sequences differed between biopsy sites and patients, suggesting private specificity.

A remark on this clone: Its antigen is still unknown.

The V and J ends lost 10 bases and 8 bases respectively, with 14 bases between them. The length of the CDR3 is 11 residues. Germline V gene lookup returns CDR1 ENHRY and CDR2 SYGVKD. Generated by immunoSEQ multiplex PCR, the TCRdb table keeps only in-frame clones and is missing some. This sample has tens of thousands of clones, with about 90% found just once. No patient showed confetti depigmentation, a clinical sign of active disease. No vitiligo treatment was given during the prior three months. The rearrangement links TRBV10-3 to TRBJ1-1; D is ambiguous. Sequenced: blood. The receptor comes from a male donor with vitiligo. The CDR3 protein is CATWTGIEAFF. The DNA for the CDR3 is TGTGCCACTTGGACCGGGATAGAAGCTTTCTTT.